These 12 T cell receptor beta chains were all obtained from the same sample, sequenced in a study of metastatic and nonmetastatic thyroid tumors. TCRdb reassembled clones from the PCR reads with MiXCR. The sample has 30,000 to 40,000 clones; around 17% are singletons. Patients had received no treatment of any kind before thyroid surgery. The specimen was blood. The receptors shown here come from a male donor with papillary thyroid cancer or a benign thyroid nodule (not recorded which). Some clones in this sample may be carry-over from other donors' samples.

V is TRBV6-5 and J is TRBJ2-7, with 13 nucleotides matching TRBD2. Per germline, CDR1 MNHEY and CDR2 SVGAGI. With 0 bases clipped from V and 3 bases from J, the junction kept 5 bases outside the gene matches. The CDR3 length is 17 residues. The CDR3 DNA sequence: TGTGCCAGCAGTTACTCCCGAGGACTAGCGGGGGACTACGAGCAGTACTTC. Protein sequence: CASSYSRGLAGDYEQYF.

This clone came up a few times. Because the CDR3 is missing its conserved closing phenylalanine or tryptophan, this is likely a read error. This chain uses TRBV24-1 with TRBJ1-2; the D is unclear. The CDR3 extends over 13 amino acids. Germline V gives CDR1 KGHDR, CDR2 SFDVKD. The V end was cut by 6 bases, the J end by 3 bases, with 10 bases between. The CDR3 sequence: CATSYPVHYGYTS. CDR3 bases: TGTGCCACCAGTTACCCCGTTCACTATGGCTACACCTCC.

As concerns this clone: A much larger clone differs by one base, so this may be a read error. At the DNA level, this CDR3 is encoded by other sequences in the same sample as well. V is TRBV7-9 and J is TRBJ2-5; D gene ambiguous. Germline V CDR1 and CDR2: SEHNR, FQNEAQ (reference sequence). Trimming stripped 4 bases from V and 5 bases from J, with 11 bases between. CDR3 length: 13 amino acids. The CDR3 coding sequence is TGTGCCAGCAGCTCATACCGTAGGGAGACCCAGTACTTC. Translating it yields CASSSYRRETQYF. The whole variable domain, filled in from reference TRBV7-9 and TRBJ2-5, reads DTGVSQNPRHKITKRGQNVTFRCDPISEHNRLYWYRQTLGQGPEFLTYFQNEAQLEKSRLLSDRFSAERPKGSFSTLEIQRTEQGDSAMYLCASSSYRRETQYFGPGTRLLVL.

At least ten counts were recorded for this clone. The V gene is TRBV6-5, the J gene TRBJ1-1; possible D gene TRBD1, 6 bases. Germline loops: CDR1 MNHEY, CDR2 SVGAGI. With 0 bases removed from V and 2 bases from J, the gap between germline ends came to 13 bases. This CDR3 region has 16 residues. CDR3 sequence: CASSYSPGTFNTEAFF. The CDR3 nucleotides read TGTGCCAGCAGTTACTCCCCCGGGACATTTAACACTGAAGCTTTCTTT.

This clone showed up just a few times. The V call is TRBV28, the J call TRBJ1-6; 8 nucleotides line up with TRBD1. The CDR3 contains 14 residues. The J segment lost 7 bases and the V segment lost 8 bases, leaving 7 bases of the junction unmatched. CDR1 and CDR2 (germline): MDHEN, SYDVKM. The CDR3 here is CASAGQGVNSPLHF. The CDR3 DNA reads TGTGCCAGCGCTGGACAGGGTGTGAATTCACCCCTCCACTTT.

CDR3 loop: CSAVPGRGTMNTEAFF. The CDR3 DNA reads as TGTTCCGCTGTCCCGGGACGGGGAACTATGAACACTGAAGCTTTCTTT. The rearrangement joins TRBV6-1 to TRBJ1-1; possibly TRBD1 for D (5 bases). CDR1 is MNHNS and CDR2 is SASEGT in the germline V gene. The CDR3 sequence is 16 residues long.

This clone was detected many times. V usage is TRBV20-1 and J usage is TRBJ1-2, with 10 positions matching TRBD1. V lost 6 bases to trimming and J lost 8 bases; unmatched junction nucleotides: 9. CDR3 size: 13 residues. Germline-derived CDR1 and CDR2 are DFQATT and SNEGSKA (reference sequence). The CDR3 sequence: CSAQGDRGGGYTF. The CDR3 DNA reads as TGCAGTGCCCAGGGGGACAGGGGAGGCGGCTACACCTTC.

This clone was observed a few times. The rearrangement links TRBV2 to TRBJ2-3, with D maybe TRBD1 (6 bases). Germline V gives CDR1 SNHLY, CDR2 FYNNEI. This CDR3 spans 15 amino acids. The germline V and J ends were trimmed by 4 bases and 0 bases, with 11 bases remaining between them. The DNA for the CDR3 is TGTGCCAGCAGTGCTGGGACATCTAGCACAGATACGCAGTATTTT. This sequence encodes CASSAGTSSTDTQYF. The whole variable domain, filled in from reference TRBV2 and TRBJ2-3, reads EPEVTQTPSHQVTQMGQEVILRCVPISNHLYFYWYRQILGQKVEFLVSFYNNEISEKSEIFDDQFSVERPDGSNFTLKIRSTKLEDSAMYFCASSAGTSSTDTQYFGPGTRLTVL.

The CDR3 sequence is CASSFLAGINEQFF. The CDR3 nucleotides read TGTGCCAGCAGTTTCCTAGCGGGAATTAATGAGCAGTTCTTC. The chain joins TRBV12-3 or TRBV12-4 to TRBJ2-1; 9 positions match TRBD2. V lost 3 bases to trimming and J lost 7 bases; unmatched junction nucleotides: 4. The CDR3 runs 14 residues.

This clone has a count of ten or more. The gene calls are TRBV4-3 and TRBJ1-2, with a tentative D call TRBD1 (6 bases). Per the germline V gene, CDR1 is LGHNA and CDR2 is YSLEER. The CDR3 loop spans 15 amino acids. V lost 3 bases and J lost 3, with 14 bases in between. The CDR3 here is CASSQVGQTHYGYTF. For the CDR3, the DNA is TGCGCCAGCAGCCAGGTCGGACAGACACACTATGGCTACACCTTC.

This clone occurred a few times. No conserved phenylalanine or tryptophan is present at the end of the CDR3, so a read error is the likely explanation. CDR3 coding DNA: TGTGCCAGCAGTTACTTGCTTAGCAATCAGCCCCAGCATTCT. Translating it yields CASSYLLSNQPQHS. This rearrangement joins TRBV6-6 to TRBJ1-5; no reliable D call. Germline V gene data show CDR1 as MNHNY and CDR2 as SVGAGI (reference sequence). The CDR3 is 14 residues long. The V and J ends lost 1 base and 0 bases respectively, with 4 bases between them.

CDR3 DNA: TGCGCCAGTAGAGTACTACTAGCGGGAGATGACGAGCAGTACTTC. Translated: CASRVLLAGDDEQYF. V gene TRBV5-1 combines with J gene TRBJ2-7; 11 nucleotides align to TRBD2. The CDR3 runs 15 residues. CDR1 is SGHRS and CDR2 is YFSETQ in the germline V gene. Germline trimming cut 8 bases from V and 5 bases from J; bases unmatched to any gene: 12.